A selection of T cell receptor beta chains follows, all from one sample in a study of T cells in Graves' hyperthyroidism and ophthalmopathy. TCRdb redid the calling of the multiplex PCR reads with MiXCR, one entry per CDR3 protein. The data contain approximately 740,000 distinct CDR3 sequences, 14% of them singletons. Material: blood. These receptors originate from a woman under 30 with Graves' hyperthyroidism. Both conserved end residues are part of each CDR3. A D gene is named only where the DNA matches it firmly. Part of the rows lack a size; the others show once, few, many or a class for expanded clones.

TRBJ2-2 TRBV18 - - TGTGCCAGCTCACCACCCCCGGGGCGGGGAATCACCGGGGAGCTGTTTTTT CASSPPPGRGITGELFF
TRBJ1-1 TRBV7-9 - many TGTGCCAGCACGCAGGGGCCCATGAACACTGAAGCTTTCTTT CASTQGPMNTEAFF
TRBJ1-5 TRBV12-3/TRBV12-4 TRBD1 many TGTGCCAGCAGTTTAGCGTGGGGACAGGGGCTTCAGCCCCAGCATTTT CASSLAWGQGLQPQHF
TRBJ2-1 TRBV5-5 TRBD2 - TGTGCCAGCGATGAGCGGGAGGGCCTCTACAATGAGCAGTTCTTC CASDEREGLYNEQFF
TRBJ2-7 TRBV10-3 - many TGTGCCATCAGTGTCCAGGGCGGAAGGAACGAGCAGTACTTC CAISVQGGRNEQYF
TRBJ2-4 TRBV29-1 - few TGCAGCGTTGAAGTTACGATGGGCCAAAACATTCAGTACTTC CSVEVTMGQNIQYF
TRBJ2-1 TRBV29-1 - - TGCAGCGTGGAAATCTCGTGGGACCCCGAATACTACAATGAGCAGTTCTTC CSVEISWDPEYYNEQFF
TRBJ2-3 TRBV11-2 - many TGTGCCAGCAGCCCGACCAGGGAGAGGGTAGATACGCAGTATTTT CASSPTRERVDTQYF
TRBJ2-1 TRBV7-9 TRBD2 few TGTGCCACCGTGCGGGGACTAGCGGGAGGGGACATTGAGCAGTTCTTC CATVRGLAGGDIEQFF
TRBJ1-2 TRBV5-1 - few TGCGCCAGCAGCTTGGTTTACCCGGACAGAGATTATGGCTACACCTTC CASSLVYPDRDYGYTF
TRBJ2-2 TRBV7-9 - many TGTGCCAGCCCCCGGTTGGCGGGGAACACCGGGGAGCTGTTTTTT CASPRLAGNTGELFF
TRBJ2-3 TRBV20-1 - few TGCAGTGCTAGAGAATTCGCAGATACGCAGTATTTT CSAREFADTQYF
TRBJ2-5 TRBV7-2 TRBD2 many TGTGCCAGCAGCTTAGATTTAGCGGGAGGGGAGACCCAGTACTTC CASSLDLAGGETQYF
TRBJ2-1 TRBV5-1 - many TGCGCCAGCAGCCCGGAGGTACGCTCCTACAATGAGCAGTTCTTC CASSPEVRSYNEQFF
TRBJ2-4 TRBV19 TRBD1 few TGTGCCAGTAGTATCCCGGGACAGGGGGCTGGTATAGCCAAAAACATTCAGTACTTC CASSIPGQGAGIAKNIQYF
TRBJ1-1 TRBV20-1 - many TGCAGTGCTAGGTCAGGTTTGGGGAACACTGAAGCTTTCTTT CSARSGLGNTEAFF
TRBJ1-2 TRBV7-9 - many TGTGCCAGCAGCTTACCACAGGATTACTTCTATGGCTACACCTTC CASSLPQDYFYGYTF
TRBJ2-7 TRBV7-9 TRBD2 - TGTGCCAGCAGCCTAATGTCATGGACTAGCGGGAGTTACGAGCAGTACTTC CASSLMSWTSGSYEQYF
TRBJ1-5 TRBV20-1 TRBD1 - TGCAGTGCTAGATTCCCGGGACAGGGGGCCCTTAGCAATCAGCCCCAGCATTTT CSARFPGQGALSNQPQHF
TRBJ2-5 TRBV28 TRBD1 many TGTGCCAGCAGTGCTCCAACAGGGGAACGGGAGACCCAGTACTTC CASSAPTGERETQYF
TRBJ1-5 TRBV6-1 TRBD1 - TGTGCCAGCAGTCGTCAGGGACAGGGGAAATATAGCAATCAGCCCCAGCATTTT CASSRQGQGKYSNQPQHF
TRBJ2-7 TRBV7-8 - few TGTGCCAGCACCCAATTGGCCTTCTACGAGCAGTACTTC CASTQLAFYEQYF
TRBJ2-7 TRBV20-1 TRBD2 many TGCAGTGCTAGAGGGCGGGGGGTCTCCTACGAGCAGTACTTC CSARGRGVSYEQYF
TRBJ2-5 TRBV7-2 TRBD2 many TGTGCCAGCAGCCCCGGGGGGGCAAGGTTGCGGGAGACCCAGTACTTC CASSPGGARLRETQYF
TRBJ1-1 TRBV7-9 - many TGTGCCAGCAGCATTCCGGAGGGGGGAACCACTGAAGCTTTCTTT CASSIPEGGTTEAFF
TRBJ2-1 TRBV11-2 TRBD2 many TGTGCCAGCGGGGTCGGACTAGCGGGTGCCTACAATGAGCAGTTCTTC CASGVGLAGAYNEQFF
TRBJ2-7 TRBV7-9 TRBD2 - TGTGCCAGCAGCCCGCCAGGCGACGGGAGGTACGAGCAGTACTTC CASSPPGDGRYEQYF
TRBJ2-3 TRBV6-1 - - TGTGCCAGCAGCCAGGGCCCGGGGCCAGATACGCAGTATTTT CASSQGPGPDTQYF
TRBJ2-2 TRBV6-1 TRBD2 many TGTGCCAGCAGAACTACTCTAGCGGGAAGTCGAGGGGAGCTGTTTTTT CASRTTLAGSRGELFF
TRBJ2-1 TRBV3-1 - many TGTGCCAGCGGGCGTACCTCCTACAATGAGCAGTTCTTC CASGRTSYNEQFF
TRBJ1-5 TRBV28 TRBD1 many TGTGCCAGCAGACTGTCCAGGGGGAATCAGCCCCAGCATTTT CASRLSRGNQPQHF
TRBJ1-4 TRBV30 - many TGTGCCTGGGGTAATGAAAAACTGTTTTTT CAWGNEKLFF
TRBJ1-5 TRBV7-3 - - TGTGCCAGCAGCTTATCTAGAATTCAGCCCCAGCATTTT CASSLSRIQPQHF
TRBJ2-1 TRBV7-2 - - TGTGTCAGCAGCTCCCGGTCCGGGGGCCTAATCCTAGGGTACAATGAGCAGTTCTTC CVSSSRSGGLILGYNEQFF
TRBJ1-6 TRBV18 - many TGTGCCAGCTCACCCGACGGACAGCTTAATTCACCCCTCCACTTT CASSPDGQLNSPLHF
TRBJ2-7 TRBV27 TRBD2 few TGTGCCAGCATGAAGGTAGCGGGAGTCGGGCAGTACTTC CASMKVAGVGQYF
TRBJ1-2 TRBV2 - many TGTGCCAGCAGTCCCCCGGAGGGCTACACCTTC CASSPPEGYTF
TRBJ2-5 TRBV2 - few TGTGCCAGCGCGAGACAGCCTCAAGAGACCCAGTACTTC CASARQPQETQYF
TRBJ2-1 TRBV20-1 - many TGCAGTGGAGCCGGGAGCCTCTACAATGAGCAGTTCTTC CSGAGSLYNEQFF
TRBJ2-2 TRBV19 TRBD2 - TGTGCCAGTAGTGCCCTAGCGGCGACCACCGGGGAGCTGTTTTTT CASSALAATTGELFF
TRBJ2-1 TRBV20-1 TRBD2 - TGCAGTGCTAGAGATAGTCGGGAGGTTTTGTATGAGCAGTTCTTC CSARDSREVLYEQFF
TRBJ1-1 TRBV28 - few TGTGCCAGCAGGAACATATGGAGGGGCACTGAAGCTTTCTTT CASRNIWRGTEAFF
TRBJ2-7 TRBV28 TRBD1 - TGTGCCAGCACACTCGGGACAGTGAGGGTTCCTTACGAGCAGTACTTC CASTLGTVRVPYEQYF
TRBJ2-7 TRBV28 TRBD2 many TGTGCCAGCAAGCCCCAAGGACTAGCTTTCAGTTCCCCCTACGAGCAGTACTTC CASKPQGLAFSSPYEQYF
TRBJ1-5 TRBV7-9 - - TGTGCCAGCAGCTCCACGGAGCAGCCCCAGCATTTT CASSSTEQPQHF
TRBJ2-3 TRBV12-3/TRBV12-4 TRBD2 many TGTGCCAGCAGTTTCCTCCGGACTAGCGGTTTCACAGATACGCAGTATTTT CASSFLRTSGFTDTQYF
TRBJ1-2 TRBV20-1 - many TGCAGTGCTCCCCCCGGCGGAAGTGGCTACACCTTC CSAPPGGSGYTF
TRBJ2-7 TRBV7-8 TRBD2 few TGTGCCAGCAGCAGACTAGCGGGAGTCTCCTACGAGCAGTACTTC CASSRLAGVSYEQYF
TRBJ2-3 TRBV2 - many TGTGCCAGCAGTGTCCCCTATAGGGGAGAGGAGCGAGTGGATACGCAGTATTTT CASSVPYRGEERVDTQYF